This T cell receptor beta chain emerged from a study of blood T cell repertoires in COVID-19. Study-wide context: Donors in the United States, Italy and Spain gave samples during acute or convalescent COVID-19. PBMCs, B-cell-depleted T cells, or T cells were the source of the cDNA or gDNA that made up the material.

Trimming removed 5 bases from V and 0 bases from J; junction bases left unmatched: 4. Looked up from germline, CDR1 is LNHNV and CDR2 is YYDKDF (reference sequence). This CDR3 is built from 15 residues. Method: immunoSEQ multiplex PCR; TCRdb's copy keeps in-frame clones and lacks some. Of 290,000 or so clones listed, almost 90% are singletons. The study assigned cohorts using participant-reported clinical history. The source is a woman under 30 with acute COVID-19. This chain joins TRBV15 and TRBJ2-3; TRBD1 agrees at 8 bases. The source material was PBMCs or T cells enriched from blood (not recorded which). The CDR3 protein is CATSGQGVSTDTQYF. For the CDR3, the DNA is TGTGCCACCAGCGGACAGGGCGTAAGCACAGATACGCAGTATTTT.